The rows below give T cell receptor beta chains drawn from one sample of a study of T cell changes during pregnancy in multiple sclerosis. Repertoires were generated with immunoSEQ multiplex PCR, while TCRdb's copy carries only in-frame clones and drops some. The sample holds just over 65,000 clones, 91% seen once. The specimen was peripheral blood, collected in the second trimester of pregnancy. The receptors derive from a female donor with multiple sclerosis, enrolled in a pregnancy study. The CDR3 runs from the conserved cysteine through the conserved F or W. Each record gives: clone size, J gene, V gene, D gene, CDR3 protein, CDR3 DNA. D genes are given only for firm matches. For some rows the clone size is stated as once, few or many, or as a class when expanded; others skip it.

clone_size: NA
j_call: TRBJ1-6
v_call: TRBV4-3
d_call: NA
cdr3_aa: CASSQDAPVLTRGNSPLHF
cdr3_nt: TGCGCCAGCAGCCAAGATGCTCCGGTGCTCACTAGAGGGAATTCACCCCTCCACTTT

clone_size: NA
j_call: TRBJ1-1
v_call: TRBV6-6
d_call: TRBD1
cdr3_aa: CASQRGLNTEAFF
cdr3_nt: TGTGCCAGCCAAAGGGGGCTGAACACTGAAGCTTTCTTT

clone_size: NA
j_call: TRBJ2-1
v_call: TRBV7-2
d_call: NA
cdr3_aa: CASSLARLPYNEQFF
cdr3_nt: TGTGCCAGCAGCTTAGCCAGGCTACCCTACAATGAGCAGTTCTTC

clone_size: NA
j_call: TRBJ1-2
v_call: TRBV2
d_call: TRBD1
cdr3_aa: CASSQGADGYTF
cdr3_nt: TGTGCCAGCAGTCAGGGGGCAGATGGCTACACCTTC

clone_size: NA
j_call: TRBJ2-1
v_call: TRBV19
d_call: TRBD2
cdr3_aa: CASRLGLAGGYNEQFF
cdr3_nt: TGTGCCAGTAGATTAGGACTAGCGGGGGGATACAATGAGCAGTTCTTC

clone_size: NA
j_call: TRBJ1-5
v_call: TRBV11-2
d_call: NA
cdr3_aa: CASSLGGESQPQHF
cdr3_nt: TGTGCCAGCAGCTTAGGCGGGGAGTCTCAGCCCCAGCATTTT

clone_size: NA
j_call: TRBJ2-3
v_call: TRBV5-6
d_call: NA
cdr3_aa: CASSPDGSTDTQYF
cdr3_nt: TGTGCCAGCAGCCCCGACGGGTCCACAGATACGCAGTATTTT

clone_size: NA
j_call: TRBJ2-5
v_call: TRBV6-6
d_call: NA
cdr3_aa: CASSLGGGETQYF
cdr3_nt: TGTGCCAGCAGTCTGGGGGGGGGCGAGACCCAGTACTTC

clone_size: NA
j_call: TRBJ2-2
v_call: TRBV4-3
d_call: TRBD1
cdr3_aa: CASSQETGALILVPGELFF
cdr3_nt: TGCGCCAGCAGCCAAGAAACAGGGGCCCTTATTCTTGTACCCGGGGAGCTGTTTTTT

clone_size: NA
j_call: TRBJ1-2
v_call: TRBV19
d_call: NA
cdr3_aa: CASSIWAATSRGGYTF
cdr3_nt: TGTGCCAGTAGTATTTGGGCAGCTACGAGCCGGGGTGGCTACACCTTC

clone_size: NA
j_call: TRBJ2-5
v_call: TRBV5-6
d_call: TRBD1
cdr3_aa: CASSLGWTGKETQYF
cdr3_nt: TGTGCCAGCAGCTTGGGCTGGACAGGGAAGGAGACCCAGTACTTC

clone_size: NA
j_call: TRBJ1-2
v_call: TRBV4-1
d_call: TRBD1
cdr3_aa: CASSQPGQANYGYTF
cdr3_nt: TGCGCCAGCAGCCAACCGGGACAGGCTAACTATGGCTACACCTTC

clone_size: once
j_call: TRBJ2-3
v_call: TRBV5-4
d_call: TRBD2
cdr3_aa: CASSRPGLRDTQYF
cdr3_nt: TGTGCCAGCAGCCGGCCGGGACTAAGAGATACGCAGTATTTT

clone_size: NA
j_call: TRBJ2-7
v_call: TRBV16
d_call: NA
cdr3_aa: CASSQGAMAYEQYF
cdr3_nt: TGTGCCAGCAGCCAAGGGGCGATGGCTTACGAGCAGTACTTC

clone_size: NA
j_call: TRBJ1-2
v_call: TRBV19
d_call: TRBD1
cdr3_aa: CASTPRDRGLYGYTF
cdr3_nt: TGTGCCAGTACCCCCCGGGACAGGGGCCTTTATGGCTACACCTTC